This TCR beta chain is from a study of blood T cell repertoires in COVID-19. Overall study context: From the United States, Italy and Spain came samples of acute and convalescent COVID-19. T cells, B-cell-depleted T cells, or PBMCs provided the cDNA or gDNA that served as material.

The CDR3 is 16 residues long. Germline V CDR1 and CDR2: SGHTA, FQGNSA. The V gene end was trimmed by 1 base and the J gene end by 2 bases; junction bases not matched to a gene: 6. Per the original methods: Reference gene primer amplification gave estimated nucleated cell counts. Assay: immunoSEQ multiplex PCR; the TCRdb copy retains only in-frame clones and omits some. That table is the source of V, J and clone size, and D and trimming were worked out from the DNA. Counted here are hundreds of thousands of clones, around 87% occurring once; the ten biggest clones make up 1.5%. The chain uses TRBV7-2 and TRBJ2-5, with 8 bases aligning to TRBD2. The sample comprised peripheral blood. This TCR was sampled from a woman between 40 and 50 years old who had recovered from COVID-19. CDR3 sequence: CASSLVAASGQETQYF. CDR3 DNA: TGTGCCAGCAGCTTAGTCGCGGCTAGCGGGCAAGAGACCCAGTACTTC.